These T cell receptor beta chains were read from a single sample in a study of glioma-infiltrating T cells after dendritic cell vaccination. Measured with immunoSEQ multiplex PCR; TCRdb has only the in-frame clones, and not every one. The data show more than 85,000 clones, almost 90% seen once. Source: blood, taken after dendritic cell vaccination. All receptors come from a human donor with glioblastoma. Each CDR3 is given with its conserved first and last residue. Fields, in order: clone size, V gene, J gene, D gene, CDR3 DNA, CDR3 protein. The D gene is left open where the match is weak. Clone size appears in some rows only: once, few, many, or a class for an expanded clone.

clone size: once
V gene: TRBV30
J gene: TRBJ1-2
D gene: TRBD1
CDR3 DNA: TGTGCCTGGAGTGAGGGACAGGGGTTACATGGCTACACCTTC
CDR3 protein: CAWSEGQGLHGYTF

clone size: once
V gene: TRBV6-5
J gene: TRBJ2-2
D gene: TRBD1
CDR3 DNA: TGTGCCAGCAGTTCACCAGGGGGCGAAGTCGGCGGGGAGCTGTTTTTT
CDR3 protein: CASSSPGGEVGGELFF

clone size: -
V gene: TRBV5-6
J gene: TRBJ2-2
D gene: -
CDR3 DNA: TGTGCCAGCAGCTATACCGACAGTCTTTACACCGGGGAGCTGTTTTTT
CDR3 protein: CASSYTDSLYTGELFF

clone size: -
V gene: TRBV5-1
J gene: TRBJ2-2
D gene: -
CDR3 DNA: TGCGCCAGCAGCCCTCAGGGGTTGGGCACCGGGGAGCTGTTTTTT
CDR3 protein: CASSPQGLGTGELFF

clone size: -
V gene: TRBV6-5
J gene: TRBJ1-1
D gene: -
CDR3 DNA: TGTGCCAGCAGTTACTCCGACACAGCCTTAAGCACTGAAGCTTTCTTT
CDR3 protein: CASSYSDTALSTEAFF

clone size: -
V gene: TRBV21-1
J gene: TRBJ2-7
D gene: -
CDR3 DNA: TGTGCCAGCAGCAAAGTAGAGGCTAGCGGGAGGCAACCCTCCTACGAGCAGTACTTC
CDR3 protein: CASSKVEASGRQPSYEQYF

clone size: once
V gene: TRBV5-1
J gene: TRBJ2-3
D gene: TRBD2
CDR3 DNA: TGCGCCAGCAGCTCCGGCGGGAGGGCCGGTGATACGCAGTATTTT
CDR3 protein: CASSSGGRAGDTQYF

clone size: -
V gene: TRBV27
J gene: TRBJ2-7
D gene: TRBD2
CDR3 DNA: TGTGCCAGCAGTTTATCGGCTAGCGGGACGGAGAGCTCCTACGAGCAGTACTTC
CDR3 protein: CASSLSASGTESSYEQYF

clone size: -
V gene: TRBV5-1
J gene: TRBJ2-5
D gene: TRBD2
CDR3 DNA: TGCGCCAGCCTAGCGGGAGGGCCATATATACAAGAGACCCAGTACTTC
CDR3 protein: CASLAGGPYIQETQYF

clone size: -
V gene: TRBV7-9
J gene: TRBJ1-4
D gene: -
CDR3 DNA: TGTGCCAGCAGCCCGGACAGAAAACTGTTTTTT
CDR3 protein: CASSPDRKLFF

clone size: -
V gene: TRBV30
J gene: TRBJ2-7
D gene: -
CDR3 DNA: TGTGCCTGGAGTGGGAACAGGAGTCCCTACGAGCAGTACTTC
CDR3 protein: CAWSGNRSPYEQYF

clone size: -
V gene: TRBV6-5
J gene: TRBJ2-7
D gene: TRBD1
CDR3 DNA: TGTGCCAGCAGAAGAAACGACAGGGGGACCTACGAGCAGTACTTC
CDR3 protein: CASRRNDRGTYEQYF

clone size: -
V gene: TRBV9
J gene: TRBJ2-2
D gene: -
CDR3 DNA: TGTGCCAGCAGCGTACAACCGGTTGGGGAGCTGTTTTTT
CDR3 protein: CASSVQPVGELFF

clone size: -
V gene: TRBV10-2
J gene: TRBJ2-7
D gene: TRBD2
CDR3 DNA: TGCGCCAGCAGCGACGGGAAGGGACTAGTGGATTCGGTAGCCCCCTACGAGCAGTACTTC
CDR3 protein: CASSDGKGLVDSVAPYEQYF

clone size: -
V gene: TRBV15
J gene: TRBJ1-2
D gene: TRBD1
CDR3 DNA: TGTGCCACCAGCAGAGGGGGACAGGGGGCATTTGGCTATGGCTACACCTTC
CDR3 protein: CATSRGGQGAFGYGYTF

clone size: once
V gene: TRBV6-5
J gene: TRBJ1-3
D gene: -
CDR3 DNA: TGTGCCAGCAGTTACTCGGCAGGGCGAGGAAACACCATATATTTT
CDR3 protein: CASSYSAGRGNTIYF

clone size: -
V gene: TRBV5-1
J gene: TRBJ1-6
D gene: -
CDR3 DNA: TGCGCCAGCAGCTTGGGAGGGGGACGAAATTCCCCCCTCCACTTT
CDR3 protein: CASSLGGGRNSPLHF

clone size: -
V gene: TRBV19
J gene: TRBJ2-6
D gene: -
CDR3 DNA: TGTGCCTCTCTGGACGGAGGTGGGGGGGCCAACGTCCTGACTTTC
CDR3 protein: CASLDGGGGANVLTF

clone size: -
V gene: TRBV9
J gene: TRBJ2-1
D gene: TRBD2
CDR3 DNA: TGTGCCAGCAGCGCCCCTAGCGGGGATTACAATGAGCAGTTCTTC
CDR3 protein: CASSAPSGDYNEQFF

clone size: -
V gene: TRBV7-2
J gene: TRBJ2-5
D gene: TRBD2
CDR3 DNA: TGTGCCAGCAGCTTAGCGCCCTCCAGCGGGGGGGCACTAGAGACCCAGTACTTC
CDR3 protein: CASSLAPSSGGALETQYF

clone size: -
V gene: TRBV7-7
J gene: TRBJ2-1
D gene: TRBD1
CDR3 DNA: TGTGCTAGCAGCTTTGGGACAGAGAACAATGAGCAGTTCTTC
CDR3 protein: CASSFGTENNEQFF

clone size: -
V gene: TRBV10-3
J gene: TRBJ2-7
D gene: -
CDR3 DNA: TGTGCCATCAGTGAGCCTCCCAGGGAGCAGTACTTC
CDR3 protein: CAISEPPREQYF

clone size: -
V gene: TRBV5-1
J gene: TRBJ2-7
D gene: TRBD1
CDR3 DNA: TGCGCCAGCAGCTTGGGGACAGGTGGGTCCTACGAGCAGTACTTC
CDR3 protein: CASSLGTGGSYEQYF

clone size: -
V gene: TRBV30
J gene: TRBJ2-3
D gene: -
CDR3 DNA: TGTGCCTGGAGTATCCAGGGTGGGACAGATACGCAGTATTTT
CDR3 protein: CAWSIQGGTDTQYF

clone size: -
V gene: TRBV6-1
J gene: TRBJ2-7
D gene: TRBD1
CDR3 DNA: TGTGCCAGCAGTCCCGACTGGGACAGGGCAAACGAGCAGTACTTC
CDR3 protein: CASSPDWDRANEQYF

clone size: -
V gene: TRBV6-1
J gene: TRBJ2-5
D gene: TRBD2
CDR3 DNA: TGTGCCAGCAGTGAATTAGCGGGAGGGCAAGAGACCCAGTACTTC
CDR3 protein: CASSELAGGQETQYF

clone size: -
V gene: TRBV7-2
J gene: TRBJ2-7
D gene: -
CDR3 DNA: TGTGCCAGCAGCTTATCTTCCCGCTACGAGCAGTACTTC
CDR3 protein: CASSLSSRYEQYF

clone size: -
V gene: TRBV27
J gene: TRBJ1-1
D gene: TRBD1
CDR3 DNA: TGTGCCAGCAGTTTGAGGACAGGCGGGAAGGCTTTCTTT
CDR3 protein: CASSLRTGGKAFF

clone size: once
V gene: TRBV6-5
J gene: TRBJ2-5
D gene: -
CDR3 DNA: TGTGCCAGCAGTCTAGACGGATCCCGAGAGACCCAGTACTTC
CDR3 protein: CASSLDGSRETQYF

clone size: -
V gene: TRBV2
J gene: TRBJ2-7
D gene: TRBD2
CDR3 DNA: TGTGCCAGTTCGGGACTAGCGGTGATCTCCTACGAGCAGTACTTC
CDR3 protein: CASSGLAVISYEQYF

clone size: -
V gene: TRBV6-1
J gene: TRBJ1-4
D gene: TRBD1
CDR3 DNA: TGTGCCAGCAGTGAAGAAGGGACAGTAATTGGTGAAAAACTGTTTTTT
CDR3 protein: CASSEEGTVIGEKLFF

clone size: -
V gene: TRBV5-1
J gene: TRBJ2-7
D gene: TRBD1
CDR3 DNA: TGCGCCAGCAGCTTGGGACAGGGGGCGAACAGTAACAACGAGCAGTACTTC
CDR3 protein: CASSLGQGANSNNEQYF

clone size: -
V gene: TRBV7-9
J gene: TRBJ2-1
D gene: -
CDR3 DNA: TGTGCCAGCAGCAGGGGCTACAATGAGCAGTTCTTC
CDR3 protein: CASSRGYNEQFF

clone size: few
V gene: TRBV27
J gene: TRBJ2-2
D gene: TRBD2
CDR3 DNA: TGTGCCAGCAGTAGGACTAGCGGGCACGGGGAGCTGTTTTTT
CDR3 protein: CASSRTSGHGELFF

clone size: -
V gene: TRBV5-8
J gene: TRBJ2-5
D gene: -
CDR3 DNA: TGTGCCAGCAGCTTGGGTCTCGGCGGGGAGACCCAGTACTTC
CDR3 protein: CASSLGLGGETQYF

clone size: -
V gene: TRBV27
J gene: TRBJ2-7
D gene: TRBD2
CDR3 DNA: TGTGCCAGCAGTTTTCTAGCGGACTACGAGCAGTACTTC
CDR3 protein: CASSFLADYEQYF

clone size: -
V gene: TRBV7-2
J gene: TRBJ2-4
D gene: TRBD2
CDR3 DNA: TGTGCCAGCAGCTTAAACCTAGCGGGACTAGCCAAAAACATTCAGTACTTC
CDR3 protein: CASSLNLAGLAKNIQYF